This TCR beta chain was sequenced during a study of T cell responses to AZD1222 COVID-19 vaccine. Produced via immunoSEQ multiplex PCR; TCRdb's table is partial and in-frame only. The repertoire consists of some 130,000 clones, with roughly 87% occurring once and the leading ten covering 1.4% to 1.5%. Study outcomes and limitations: Baseline seropositivity characterized only a handful of AZD1222 recipients.

A word on this clone: Its antigen is still unknown.

CDR3 size: 17 residues. Germline CDR1 MDHEN, CDR2 SYDVKM. V was clipped by 6 bases and J by 2 bases; unmatched bases: 12. The sequenced sample was peripheral blood, obtained on day 0 of AZD1222 vaccination. The V and J genes are TRBV28 and TRBJ2-7; 11 nucleotides align to TRBD2. The clonotype comes from an adult in good health. The chain's CDR3 is CASSPGLAVPNTYEQYF. DNA of the CDR3: TGTGCCAGCAGCCCGGGACTAGCGGTCCCCAATACCTACGAGCAGTACTTC.